This TCR beta chain was identified in a study of shared clonotypes between healthy human individuals. Overall study: The cohort had a couple of women and three men, ages 18 to 49.

Germline V gene sequence: CDR1 SGHDN, CDR2 FVKESK. Deletions cut 2 bases from V and 11 bases from J, with 9 bases between. The CDR3 runs 11 residues. In the authors' workflow: Junction-only immunoSEQ sequences carried no quality scores, so filtering differed. Measured with immunoSEQ multiplex PCR; TCRdb has only the in-frame clones, and not every one. From that table come the V and J calls and clone size; the DNA was used to work out D and trimming. The profile shows roughly 2,500,000 clones, 93% of them singletons. Splitting the CD4+ cells yielded a CD45RA+ naive subset and a CD45RA-negative memory subset.

This receptor was identified in a man aged 18-30 years in good health. Some clones in this sample may be carry-over from other donors' samples. Sequenced input: naive CD4+ T cells from PBMCs. Subset noted: CD45RA+ positively selected. The chain is built from TRBV14 and TRBJ1-1; D is unresolved. CDR3 bases: TGTGCCAGCAGCCAATTTAGGGAGGCTTTCTTT. Translation: CASSQFREAFF. The full variable domain, rest sourced from reference TRBV14 and TRBJ1-1, is EAGVTQFPSHSVIEKGQTVTLRCDPISGHDNLYWYRRVMGKEIKFLLHFVKESKQDESGMPNNRFLAERTGGTYSTLKVQPAELEDSGVYFCASSQFREAFFGQGTRLTVV.